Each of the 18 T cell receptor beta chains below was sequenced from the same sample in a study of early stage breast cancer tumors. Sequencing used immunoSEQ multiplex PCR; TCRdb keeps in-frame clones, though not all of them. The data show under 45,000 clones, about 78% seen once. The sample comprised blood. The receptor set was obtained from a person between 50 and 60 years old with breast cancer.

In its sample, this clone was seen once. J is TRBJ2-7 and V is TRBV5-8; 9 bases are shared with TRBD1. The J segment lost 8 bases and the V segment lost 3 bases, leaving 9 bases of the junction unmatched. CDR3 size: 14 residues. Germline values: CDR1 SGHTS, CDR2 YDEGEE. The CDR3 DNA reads TGTGCCAGCAGCTCAACCGGGACAGGGTTGCAGCAGTACGTC. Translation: CASSSTGTGLQQYV.

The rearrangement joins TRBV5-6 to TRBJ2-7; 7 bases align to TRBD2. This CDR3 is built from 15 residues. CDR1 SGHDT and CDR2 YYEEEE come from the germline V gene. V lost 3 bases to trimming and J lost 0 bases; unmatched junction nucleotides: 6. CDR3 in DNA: TGTGCCAGCAGCTCCTGGGAGGGTAGCTCCTACGAGCAGTACTTC. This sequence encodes CASSSWEGSSYEQYF.

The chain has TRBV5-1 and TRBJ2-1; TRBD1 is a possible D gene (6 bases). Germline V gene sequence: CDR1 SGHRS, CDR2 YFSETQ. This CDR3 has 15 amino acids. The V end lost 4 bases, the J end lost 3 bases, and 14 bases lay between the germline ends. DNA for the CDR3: TGCGCCAGCAGCCCGGGACCGGACAGCTACAATGAGCAGTTCTTC. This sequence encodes CASSPGPDSYNEQFF.

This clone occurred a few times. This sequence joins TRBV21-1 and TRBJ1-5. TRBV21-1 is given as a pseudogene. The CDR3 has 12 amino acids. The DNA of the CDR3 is TGTGCCAGCAGCAAATCGGGTCAGCCCCAGCATTTT. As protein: CASSKSGQPQHF.

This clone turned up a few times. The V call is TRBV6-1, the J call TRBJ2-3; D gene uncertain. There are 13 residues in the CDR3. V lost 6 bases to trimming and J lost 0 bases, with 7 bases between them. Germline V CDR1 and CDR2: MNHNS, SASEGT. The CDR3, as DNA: TGTGCCAGCAGAACATCTAGCACAGATACGCAGTATTTT. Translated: CASRTSSTDTQYF.

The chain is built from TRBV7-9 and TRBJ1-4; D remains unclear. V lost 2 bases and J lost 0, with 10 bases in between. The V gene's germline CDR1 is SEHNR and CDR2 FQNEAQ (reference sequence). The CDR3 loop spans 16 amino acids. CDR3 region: CASSLRENPTNEKLFF. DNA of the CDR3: TGTGCCAGCAGCTTAAGGGAGAATCCAACTAATGAAAAACTGTTTTTT.

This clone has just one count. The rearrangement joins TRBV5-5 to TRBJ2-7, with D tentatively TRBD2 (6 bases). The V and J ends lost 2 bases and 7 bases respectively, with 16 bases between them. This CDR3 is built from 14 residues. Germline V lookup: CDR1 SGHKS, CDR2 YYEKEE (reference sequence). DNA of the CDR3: TGTGCCAGCAGCTTTACAGGCCTCGGAGGGGAGCAGTACTTC. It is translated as CASSFTGLGGEQYF.

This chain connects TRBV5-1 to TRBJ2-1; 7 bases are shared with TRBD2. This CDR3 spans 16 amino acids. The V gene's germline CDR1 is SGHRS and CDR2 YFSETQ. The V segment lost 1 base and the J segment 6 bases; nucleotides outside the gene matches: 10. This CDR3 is CASSLSRGGWGNEQFF. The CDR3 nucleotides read TGCGCCAGCAGCTTGAGCCGCGGGGGTTGGGGCAATGAGCAGTTCTTC.

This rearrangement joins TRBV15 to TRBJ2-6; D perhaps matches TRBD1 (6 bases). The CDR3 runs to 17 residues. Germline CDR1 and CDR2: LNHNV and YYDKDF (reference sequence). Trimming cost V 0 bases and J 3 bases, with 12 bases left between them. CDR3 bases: TGTGCCACCAGCAGAGAGTACAGGGTCCTTGGGGCCAACGTCCTGACTTTC. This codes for CATSREYRVLGANVLTF.

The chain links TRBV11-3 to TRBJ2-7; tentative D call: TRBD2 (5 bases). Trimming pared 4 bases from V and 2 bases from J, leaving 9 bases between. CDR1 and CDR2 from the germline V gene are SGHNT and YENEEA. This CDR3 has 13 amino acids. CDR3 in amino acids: CASSSGNTYEQYF. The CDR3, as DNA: TGTGCCAGCAGCTCGGGGAACACCTACGAGCAGTACTTC.

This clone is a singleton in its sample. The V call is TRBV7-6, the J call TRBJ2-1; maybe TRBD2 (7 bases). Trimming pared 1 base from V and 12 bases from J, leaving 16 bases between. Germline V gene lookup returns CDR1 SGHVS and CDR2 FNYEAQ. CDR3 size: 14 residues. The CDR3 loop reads CASSLEARGRRQFF. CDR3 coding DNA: TGTGCCAGCAGCTTAGAGGCGCGGGGGCGAAGGCAGTTCTTC.

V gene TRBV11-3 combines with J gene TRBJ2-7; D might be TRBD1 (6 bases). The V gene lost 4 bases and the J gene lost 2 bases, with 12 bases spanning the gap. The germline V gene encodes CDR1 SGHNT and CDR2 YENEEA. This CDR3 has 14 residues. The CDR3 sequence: CASSSGQLTYEQYF. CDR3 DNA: TGTGCCAGCAGCTCCGGACAGCTCACCTACGAGCAGTACTTC.

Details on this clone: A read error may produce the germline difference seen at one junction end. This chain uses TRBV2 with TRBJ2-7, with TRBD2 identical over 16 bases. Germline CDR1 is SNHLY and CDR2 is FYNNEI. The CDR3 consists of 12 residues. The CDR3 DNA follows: TGTGCCAGCGGCGGGACTAGCGGGAGGGCGGAATTC. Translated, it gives CASGGTSGRAEF.

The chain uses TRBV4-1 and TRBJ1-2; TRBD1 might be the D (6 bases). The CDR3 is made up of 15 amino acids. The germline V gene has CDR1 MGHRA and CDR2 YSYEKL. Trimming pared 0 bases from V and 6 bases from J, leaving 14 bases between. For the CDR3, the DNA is TGCGCCAGCAGCCAAGATTACGCGGACAGAAATGGCTACACCTTC. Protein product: CASSQDYADRNGYTF.

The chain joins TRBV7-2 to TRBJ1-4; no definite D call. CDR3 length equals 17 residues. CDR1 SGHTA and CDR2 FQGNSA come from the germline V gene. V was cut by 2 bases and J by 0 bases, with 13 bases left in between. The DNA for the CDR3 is TGTGCCAGCAGCTTACAACCGACTGTTGCAACTAATGAAAAACTGTTTTTT. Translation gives CASSLQPTVATNEKLFF.

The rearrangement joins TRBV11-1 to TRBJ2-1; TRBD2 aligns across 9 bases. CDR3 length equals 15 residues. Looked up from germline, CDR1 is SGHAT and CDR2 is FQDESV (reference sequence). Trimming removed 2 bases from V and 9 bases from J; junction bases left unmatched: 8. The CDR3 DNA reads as TGTGCCAGCAGCTTATCTCTAGCGGGGTACGGTGAGCAGTTCTTC. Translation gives CASSLSLAGYGEQFF.

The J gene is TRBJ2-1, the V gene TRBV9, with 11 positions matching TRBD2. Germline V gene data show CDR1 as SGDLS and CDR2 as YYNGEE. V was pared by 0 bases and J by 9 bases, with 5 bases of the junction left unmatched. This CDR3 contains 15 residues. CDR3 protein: CASSVVAGGPVEQFF. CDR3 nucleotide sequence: TGTGCCAGCAGCGTAGTAGCGGGAGGGCCCGTTGAGCAGTTCTTC.

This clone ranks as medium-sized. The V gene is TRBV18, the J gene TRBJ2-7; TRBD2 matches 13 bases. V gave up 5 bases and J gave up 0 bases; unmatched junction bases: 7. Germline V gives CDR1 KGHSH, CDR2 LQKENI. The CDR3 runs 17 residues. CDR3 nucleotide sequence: TGTGCCAGCTCAGCGGGACTAGCGGGATCAATCTCCTACGAGCAGTACTTC. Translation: CASSAGLAGSISYEQYF.